The 15 T cell receptor beta chains below all came from one sample that was sequenced in a study of Graves' ophthalmopathy and Graves' hyperthyroidism. From RNA, the CDR3 regions of TCR beta chains were amplified and sequenced. HTBI-primed RT-PCR formed the first round, and a multiplex PCR formed the second. A single record per CDR3 protein comes from TCRdb applying MiXCR to the multiplex PCR reads. Counted here are about 740,000 distinct CDR3 sequences, approximately 40% occurring once; the ten biggest clones make up roughly 45%. The sequenced sample was peripheral blood. These receptors all come from an adult man with Graves' ophthalmopathy.

This clonotype was counted at least ten times. The chain uses TRBV10-3 and TRBJ1-1; D is undetermined. With 9 bases removed from V and 0 bases from J, the gap between germline ends came to 11 bases. Per the germline V gene, CDR1 is ENHRY and CDR2 is SYGVKD. The CDR3 covers 13 residues. Here the CDR3 reads CAIKDGMNTEAFF. For the CDR3, the DNA is TGTGCCATTAAGGACGGAATGAACACTGAAGCTTTCTTT.

This CDR3 is CASSEIGGATYEQYF. The CDR3 nucleotides are TGTGCCAGCAGTGAGATTGGGGGGGCGACCTACGAGCAGTACTTC. This chain joins TRBV2 and TRBJ2-7; weak D call: TRBD2 (7 bases). The length of the CDR3 is 15 residues. The V and J ends lost 3 bases and 2 bases respectively, with 14 bases between them. Looked up from germline, CDR1 is SNHLY and CDR2 is FYNNEI.

The chain links TRBV12-3 or TRBV12-4 to TRBJ2-7; 12 bases agree with TRBD2. The better agreement between TRBJ2-1 and the DNA end casts doubt on the J call. The CDR3 covers 15 residues. For the CDR3, the DNA is TGTGCCAGCACGTCTAGCGGGAGGGCCGGCAATGAGCAGTTCTTC. This codes for CASTSSGRAGNEQFF.

The gene calls are TRBV29-1 and TRBJ2-3, with D perhaps matching TRBD2 (6 bases). Germline CDR1 reads SQVTM; CDR2 reads ANQGSEA. The CDR3 runs 14 residues. The V end was cut by 2 bases, the J end by 1 base, with 10 bases between. The chain's CDR3 is CSVETSRGTDTQYF. DNA for the CDR3: TGCAGCGTTGAAACTAGCAGGGGCACAGATACGCAGTATTTT.

Remarks on this clonotype: One end of the junction fails to match germline, which may point to a read error. The V gene is TRBV3-1, the J gene TRBJ1-3; no reliable D call. The CDR3 has 13 amino acids. The germline V gene encodes CDR1 LGHDT and CDR2 YNNKEL (reference sequence). The CDR3 spells CASSQRPGDTIYF. CDR3 DNA: TGTGCCAGCAGCCAACGACCTGGAGACACCATATATTTT.

This clonotype has at least ten counts. This sequence joins TRBV20-1 and TRBJ1-6; 7 bases match TRBD1. This CDR3 has 13 residues. Looked up from germline, CDR1 is DFQATT and CDR2 is SNEGSKA (reference sequence). Germline trimming cut 1 base from V and 8 bases from J; bases unmatched to any gene: 2. DNA of the CDR3: TGCAGTGCTAGAGCGCAGGGGGATTCACCCCTCCACTTT. As protein: CSARAQGDSPLHF.

This clonotype was counted at least ten times. V and J are TRBV11-2 and TRBJ2-5; no reliable D call. The germline V gene has CDR1 SGHAT and CDR2 FQNNGV. The germline V and J ends were trimmed by 5 bases and 8 bases, with 15 bases remaining between them. The CDR3 contains 13 residues. The CDR3 coding sequence is TGTGCCAGCAGCCCCGGTCAGGCGACAACCCAGTACTTC. It translates to CASSPGQATTQYF. The whole variable domain, filled in from reference TRBV11-2 and TRBJ2-5, reads EAGVAQSPRYKIIEKRQSVAFWCNPISGHATLYWYQQILGQGPKLLIQFQNNGVVDDSQLPKDRFSAERLKGVDSTLKIQPAKLEDSAVYLCASSPGQATTQYFGPGTRLLVL.

In the case of this clonotype: One end of the junction does not line up with germline, which may come from a read error. In DNA, the CDR3 is TGTGCCAGCAGTCAGTCCGGGACACTAGAGACCCAGTACTTC. Its translation is CASSQSGTLETQYF. This chain connects TRBV10-3 to TRBJ2-5; possibly TRBD1 for D (6 bases). The CDR3 has 14 amino acids. Germline assignment: CDR1 ENHRY and CDR2 SYGVKD.

This clonotype was recorded many times. The gene calls are TRBV7-6 and TRBJ1-1; D remains ambiguous. V lost 5 bases and J 4 bases, leaving 11 bases between the germline ends. The CDR3 extends over 13 amino acids. Germline V gene data show CDR1 as SGHVS and CDR2 as FNYEAQ. CDR3 nucleotides: TGTGCCAGCAGCCGTAAGGCGGGCACTGAAGCTTTCTTT. It specifies CASSRKAGTEAFF.

The chain recombines TRBV29-1 with TRBJ1-1; unclear D gene. CDR3 length equals 12 residues. The germline CDR1 and CDR2 sequences are SQVTM and ANQGSEA. This chain's CDR3 is CSAKSGDTEAFF. The CDR3 nucleotides are TGCAGTGCTAAGAGTGGGGACACTGAAGCTTTCTTT.

This clonotype was seen only a few times. The chain has TRBV6-5 and TRBJ1-6; TRBD1 matches at 8 bases. Germline V gives CDR1 MNHEY, CDR2 SVGAGI. The CDR3 runs 14 residues. The junction had 1 base not matched to a gene; V was cut back by 4 bases and J by 5 bases. In DNA, the CDR3 is TGTGCCAGCAGTTCGGGACAGGATAATTCACCCCTCCACTTT. Translation: CASSSGQDNSPLHF.

Ten or more counts support this clonotype. One end of the junction varies from germline; a read error may be responsible. The J gene is TRBJ1-3, the V gene TRBV7-9; TRBD1 might be the D (5 bases). CDR1 is SEHNR and CDR2 is FQNEAQ in the germline V gene (reference sequence). The CDR3 extends over 12 amino acids. CDR3 sequence reads: CASSSDVWDVRF. The CDR3 DNA reads TGTGCCAGCAGCTCGGATGTCTGGGACGTCCGTTTT.

The chain is built from TRBV11-2 and TRBJ1-6; the D gene is possibly TRBD1 (5 bases). The CDR3 runs 12 residues. The ends were cut back, 6 bases at V and 14 bases at J, with 14 bases in the middle. CDR1 and CDR2 from the germline V gene are SGHAT and FQNNGV. The CDR3 DNA is TGTGCCAGCAGTCGATGGGGGAGTACCCTCCACTTT. It specifies CASSRWGSTLHF.

The chain joins TRBV2 to TRBJ2-5; D possibly corresponds to TRBD1 (6 bases). Trimming shortened V by 5 bases and J by 5 bases, and 12 bases separated the two germline ends. CDR1 and CDR2 (germline): SNHLY, FYNNEI. This CDR3 is 13 amino acids long. Here the CDR3 DNA reads TGTGCCAGCAGTTGGGGGCAGGGGGAGACCCAGTACTTC. Translation: CASSWGQGETQYF.

A word on this clonotype: With a much larger clone just one base away, this may be a read error. The chain employs TRBV7-8 and TRBJ2-6; unclear D gene. The length of the CDR3 is 16 residues. In germline, CDR1 is SGHVS, CDR2 FQNEAQ. V lost 4 bases, J lost 6 bases, and 16 bases lay in between. The CDR3 reads CASSSRTAPEANVLTF. CDR3 DNA: TGTGCCAGCAGCTCTCGGACGGCGCCGGAGGCCAACGTCCTGACTTTC.